This T cell receptor beta chain was retrieved from a study of identical twins. TCRdb reanalysed the 5' RACE reads using MiXCR and keeps one entry per CDR3 protein. Here the sample spans some 1,600,000 distinct CDR3 sequences, 25% to 35% being singletons. Of note for this clonotype: Its antigen is currently unknown.

Notes on the study in general: One should note that invariant MAIT and iNKT cells could partly confound zero-insertion analyses.

Germline V lookup: CDR1 GTSNPN, CDR2 SVGIG (reference sequence). The CDR3 totals 15 residues. The V end lost 0 bases, the J end lost 1 base, and 10 bases lay between the germline ends. The sequence was obtained from a newborn girl in good health. Sequencing was performed on cord blood. V usage is TRBV30 and J usage is TRBJ1-5; D not certain. The CDR3 loop is CAWSVKGGSNQPQHF. In DNA form, the CDR3 reads TGTGCCTGGAGTGTAAAGGGAGGGAGCAATCAGCCCCAGCATTTT.